The clone carrying this TCR beta chain occurred many times. The antigen is not known. This sample was included in a study of CD8 T cells in ankylosing spondylitis. General study findings and limits: Reported data indicate significant enrichment of disease-linked clones within matched ankylosing spondylitis synovial fluid. Ankylosing spondylitis blood seemed to carry a telltale TCR beta motif made of several highly homologous variants. Reports of some motif variants in reactive arthritis synovial fluid and blood predate this one.

MiXCR was run by TCRdb on the 5' RACE reads, yielding one entry per CDR3 protein. The sample carries over 150,000 distinct CDR3 sequences, 18% recorded once. What was sequenced was blood, either unsorted or a sorted T cell fraction (not recorded which). This TCR was sampled from a male donor aged 10-35 years with ankylosing spondylitis or in good health (not recorded which).

The CDR3 reads CASSPGSSYEQYV. The CDR3 DNA reads TGTGCCAGCAGCCCGGGGTCTTCCTACGAGCAGTACGTC. The chain uses TRBV3-1 and TRBJ2-7; maybe TRBD2 (5 bases). Trimming removed 4 bases at V and 1 base at J, with 8 bases between. Germline CDR1 is LGHDT and CDR2 is YNNKEL (reference sequence). The CDR3 runs to 13 residues.